A selection of T cell receptor beta chains follows, all from one sample in a study of identical twins. TCRdb passed the 5' RACE reads through MiXCR, listing each CDR3 protein once. The data hold 400,000 to 600,000 distinct CDR3 sequences, with under 25% observed a single time. This same sample was also part of a study on yellow fever vaccine responses in identical twins.

Sequenced material: CD4+ T cells sorted from blood. The receptors stem from a woman between 18 and 29 years old in good health. Both conserved end residues are part of each CDR3.

V: TRBV5-5; J: TRBJ2-2; CDR3: CASSLARGLDTGELFF
V: TRBV3-1; J: TRBJ2-5; CDR3: CASSQGDLETQYF
V: TRBV6-5; J: TRBJ2-2; CDR3: CASSYQGIGGELFF
V: TRBV29-1; J: TRBJ2-2; CDR3: CSVVRGANTGELFF
V: TRBV5-8; J: TRBJ1-2; CDR3: CASRSPVTGYGYTF
V: TRBV12-3/TRBV12-4; J: TRBJ1-2; CDR3: CASKGPGYGYTF
V: TRBV14; J: TRBJ2-5; CDR3: CASSQSGTSAVGQETQYF
V: TRBV3-1; J: TRBJ1-5; CDR3: CASSQGTYNQPQHF
V: TRBV11-2; J: TRBJ2-2; CDR3: CASSPQQATGELFF
V: TRBV27; J: TRBJ2-6; CDR3: CASTPDPSGANVLTF
V: TRBV28; J: TRBJ2-1; CDR3: CATVGGSSYNEQFF
V: TRBV11-2; J: TRBJ2-3; CDR3: CASSRTASTDTQYF
V: TRBV2; J: TRBJ2-5; CDR3: CASRQNLAGGPFETQYF
V: TRBV20-1; J: TRBJ1-1; CDR3: CSARDPGQGSGTEAFF
V: TRBV2; J: TRBJ2-2; CDR3: CARRDGTRGGRDTGELFF
V: TRBV27; J: TRBJ2-3; CDR3: CASSPGLSHGTQYF
V: TRBV6-2/TRBV6-3; J: TRBJ2-3; CDR3: CASSYPHRSGRVVGTDTQYF
V: TRBV18; J: TRBJ1-1; CDR3: CASSPLGQQNTEAFF
V: TRBV15; J: TRBJ1-1; CDR3: CATSRDRQAQEAFF
V: TRBV9; J: TRBJ2-3; CDR3: CASSVAQDTQYF
V: TRBV5-1; J: TRBJ1-4; CDR3: CASSLTTLGTGVLGGEKLFF
V: TRBV20-1; J: TRBJ1-2; CDR3: CSATSGGRRGYTF
V: TRBV19; J: TRBJ2-7; CDR3: CASSMYSGAYEQYF
V: TRBV3-1; J: TRBJ1-2; CDR3: CASGDLGINYGYTF
V: TRBV12-3/TRBV12-4; J: TRBJ2-1; CDR3: CASRGDEQFF
V: TRBV3-1; J: TRBJ2-3; CDR3: CASSRRQGAYSDTQYF
V: TRBV4-2; J: TRBJ2-7; CDR3: CASSQDRGGRWEQYF
V: TRBV4-1; J: TRBJ2-4; CDR3: CASSQTEWGNIQYF
V: TRBV14; J: TRBJ2-1; CDR3: CASSQGSGWTYNEQFF
V: TRBV29-1; J: TRBJ2-5; CDR3: CSGTAPGGAGETQYF
V: TRBV11-2; J: TRBJ1-1; CDR3: CASSITGGTEAFF
V: TRBV28; J: TRBJ2-3; CDR3: CAESTSTDTQYF
V: TRBV7-3; J: TRBJ2-3; CDR3: CASSLGGSVDTQYF
V: TRBV5-1; J: TRBJ1-1; CDR3: CASSPGQGQAFF
V: TRBV7-2; J: TRBJ2-1; CDR3: CASSTIGFRVGNEQFF
V: TRBV24-1; J: TRBJ2-3; CDR3: CATSDPTSGRTYTQYF
V: TRBV2; J: TRBJ2-5; CDR3: CASSYGQAGGPSRETQYF
V: TRBV15; J: TRBJ2-4; CDR3: CATSRAASLAKNIQYF
V: TRBV4-2; J: TRBJ2-2; CDR3: CASEILAGGGDTGELFF
V: TRBV20-1; J: TRBJ1-4; CDR3: CSARGDSSAKKLFF
V: TRBV11-3; J: TRBJ2-7; CDR3: CASSLAGTIAYEQYF
V: TRBV28; J: TRBJ2-1; CDR3: CASKPPPSGRKYPHEQFF
V: TRBV5-1; J: TRBJ2-7; CDR3: CASSPGNEQYF
V: TRBV5-1; J: TRBJ1-1; CDR3: CASSFESYDTEAFF
V: TRBV7-9; J: TRBJ1-5; CDR3: CASSLENDGQPQHF
V: TRBV15; J: TRBJ2-1; CDR3: CATSRPFPMDEQFF
V: TRBV6-5; J: TRBJ2-7; CDR3: CASSTGLYEQYF
V: TRBV20-1; J: TRBJ1-4; CDR3: CSAPNDRGVEKLFF
V: TRBV5-1; J: TRBJ2-5; CDR3: CASSRRTIQETQYF
V: TRBV12-3/TRBV12-4; J: TRBJ2-7; CDR3: CASSLVGRGNEQYF
V: TRBV6-1; J: TRBJ1-1; CDR3: CASSRLTGRANTEAFF
V: TRBV5-1; J: TRBJ1-1; CDR3: CASSSGDRPMNTEAFF
V: TRBV12-3/TRBV12-4; J: TRBJ1-1; CDR3: CASSFAKRRAFF
V: TRBV25-1; J: TRBJ1-6; CDR3: CASSESRGAYNSPLHF
V: TRBV6-2/TRBV6-3; J: TRBJ2-1; CDR3: CASSKLTGHNEQFF
V: TRBV12-3/TRBV12-4; J: TRBJ1-4; CDR3: CASTTGQPNEKLFF
V: TRBV20-1; J: TRBJ2-1; CDR3: CSPTSYNEQFF
V: TRBV20-1; J: TRBJ1-4; CDR3: CSARRGTANEKLFF
V: TRBV5-1; J: TRBJ1-6; CDR3: CASSSATTSYNSPLHF